This T cell receptor beta chain was retrieved from a study of T cell repertoires in cytomegalovirus infection. Whole-study context: TCR beta signatures that were public indicated CMV infection and matching HLA type.

A single record per CDR3 protein comes from TCRdb applying MiXCR to the reads. In the table there are some 920,000 distinct CDR3 sequences, about a third of which are singletons. The study's findings and limits: There were HLA-C-restricted CMV-specific TCR beta clonotypes dominating the ex vivo response.

A word on this clonotype: Its antigen remains unknown.

This TCR came from a human donor in good health (CMV status not recorded). Some clones in this sample may be carry-over from other donors' samples. Sequencing used cultured CD8+ T cells from PBMCs, obtained from culture after CMV antigen stimulation.

Here the CDR3 DNA reads TGTGCCAGTCCCCGAAGTTACACAGATACGCAGTATTTT. This codes for CASPRSYTDTQYF. This chain uses TRBV28 with TRBJ2-3; D gene ambiguous. The length of the CDR3 is 13 residues. V lost 9 bases to trimming and J lost 2 bases, with 12 bases between them. CDR1 and CDR2 from the germline V gene are MDHEN and SYDVKM. Drawing the rest from reference TRBV28 and TRBJ2-3, the complete variable domain is DVKVTQSSRYLVKRTGEKVFLECVQDMDHENMFWYRQDPGLGLRLIYFSYDVKMKEKGDIPEGYSVSREKKERFSLILESASTNQTSMYLCASPRSYTDTQYFGPGTRLTVL.